The source of this T cell receptor (beta chain) is a study of T cells expressing NK-cell markers (dated by TCRdb to 2019 to 2021). With regard to the full study: In sorted CD3+CD56+NKG2C+, CD3+CD56+NKG2C- and CD3+CD56-NKG2C+ T-cell subsets from eight donors, TCR beta-chain repertoires were profiled. The study sequenced eight donors, all healthy volunteers chosen at random: three men and five women. Among the eight sequenced donors, only one was HCMV-seronegative, while the other seven were HCMV-seropositive. The libraries were sequenced on Illumina HiSeq 2000/2500, MiSeq or NextSeq, producing 2 x 150 bp reads. Overall results and qualifications from the work: It remained unclear whether the expanded NKG2C-expressing T cell clones were specific for HCMV antigens. Those dominant clonotypes were again the most abundant among CD3+CD56-NKG2C+ cells in four donors, at roughly 28.3-65%. For five or six donors, the dominant CD3+CD56+NKG2C+ clonotypes were among the top 10 CD8+ clonotypes and accounted for roughly 1.0-7.5% of CD8+ T cells.

TCRdb records Illumina HiSeq 2000 as the sequencer. TCR beta cDNA libraries were prepared using 5'RACE template switching, which introduced a universal primer site and unique molecular identifiers. Priming for cDNA synthesis came from the TCR beta constant segment, and two successive PCR amplification steps followed. Concerning the study's data processing: MIGEC was used to demultiplex reads and group reads by UMI, and MiTCR was used to assemble and quantify clonotypes. To remove erroneous sequences, TCR cDNA sequences were retained only when supported by two or more reads. The tcR package was used for downstream repertoire analysis, and clonotypes were matched between fractions using CDR3 nucleotide sequence together with V segment. VDJmatch was used to annotate antigen specificity against VDJdb, with one amino acid substitution in CDR3 permitted. One entry per CDR3 protein sequence results from the TCRdb reprocessing of the reads, with DNA left out. For this entry, the V and J calls and clone size follow TCRdb and not the study's own pipeline. The sample has 150,000 or so distinct CDR3 sequences on record. 37% of the sample is taken by the ten largest.

Note on this clonotype: The target of this receptor is not known.

CDR1 and CDR2 (MNHEY, SMNVEV) derive from the germline V gene (reference sequence). The CDR3 has 15 amino acids, counting the end cysteine and phenylalanine. The DNA is unrecorded. HCMV serostatus was determined by detecting HCMV-specific IgG in serum with a commercial ELISA kit. Ficoll density gradient centrifugation was used to isolate peripheral blood mononuclear cells from blood. Recombination joined TRBV27 with TRBJ2-4; lacking DNA, the TRBD1 call made by TCRdb goes unchecked. Sequences were obtained from blood T cells: a sorted CD56 or NKG2C T cell subset, CD4+ or CD8+ T cells, or bulk PBMC T cells (not recorded which). The TCR comes from a woman between 45 and 65 years old in good health. Donor details come from another sample of the same person, matched by shared clones. Here the CDR3 is given as CASSPWGQGDNIQYF.